This T cell receptor (beta chain) was documented in a study of T cell changes during pregnancy in multiple sclerosis. V was pared by 3 bases and J by 2 bases, with 16 bases of the junction left unmatched. The germline gives CDR1 MNHEY, CDR2 SMNVEV (reference sequence). This CDR3 has 19 residues. This clone was detected only once. TCRdb's copy holds only in-frame clones and misses some; the assay was immunoSEQ multiplex PCR. The table lists about 38,000 clones, approximately 92% of them singletons. This TCR was sampled from a female donor with multiple sclerosis, enrolled in a pregnancy study. The V gene is TRBV27, the J gene TRBJ2-7, with TRBD1 matching 10 bases. The material sequenced was CD8+ T cells from peripheral blood mononuclear cells, taken in the third trimester of pregnancy. The CDR3 region has the DNA TGTGCCAGCAGTTTGCGATCTTCCTCCGGGACAGGGGATCCCTACGAGCAGTACTTC. It codes for CASSLRSSSGTGDPYEQYF.